Presented here are 28 T cell receptor beta chains from one specimen sequenced in a study of T-cell reconstitution after alpha-beta-depleted transplantation in children. Unique molecular identifiers tagged the TCRbeta library. MiXCR was run by TCRdb on the PCR reads, yielding one entry per CDR3 protein. The profile shows about 400,000 distinct CDR3 sequences, 20% of them singletons. The sample was PBMCs from the stem cell graft donor, taken from the stem cell graft. These receptors were taken from a human donor who donated a stem cell graft to a child with acute myeloid leukemia.

The chain couples TRBV20-1 to TRBJ2-3, with TRBD2 as a possible D gene (5 bases). This CDR3 contains 14 residues. Trimming left V 3 bases short and J 3 bases short, with 13 bases between. Germline V lookup: CDR1 DFQATT, CDR2 SNEGSKA (reference sequence). CDR3 protein: CSASHPGRTDTQYF. For the CDR3, the DNA is TGCAGTGCTAGTCACCCGGGAAGAACAGATACGCAGTATTTT.

The rearrangement links TRBV20-1 to TRBJ2-7, with TRBD2 identical over 11 bases. The J segment lost 3 bases and the V segment lost 3 bases, leaving 4 bases of the junction unmatched. CDR1 and CDR2 (germline): DFQATT, SNEGSKA (reference sequence). The CDR3 covers 14 residues. CDR3 sequence reads: CSARPGLADYEQYF. Here the CDR3 DNA reads TGCAGTGCTAGGCCGGGACTAGCGGACTACGAGCAGTACTTC.

V usage is TRBV7-2 and J usage is TRBJ2-7; D may be TRBD1 (6 bases). Trimming left V 1 base short and J 0 bases short, with 10 bases between. CDR3 length: 15 amino acids. Germline assignment: CDR1 SGHTA and CDR2 FQGNSA. The CDR3 coding sequence is TGTGCCAGCAGCTTAGGAGGGACACACTCCTACGAGCAGTACTTC. This gives the protein CASSLGGTHSYEQYF.

In this sample, this clonotype turned up many times. The genes are TRBV4-1 and TRBJ2-1, with 7 bases that match TRBD1. Unmatched junction bases numbered 6, after V lost 2 bases and J lost 2 bases. The CDR3 runs to 16 residues. Germline CDR1 is MGHRA and CDR2 is YSYEKL. In nucleotides, the CDR3 is TGCGCCAGCAGCCAACAAACAGGGGTGCCCTACAATGAGCAGTTCTTC. Translating gives CASSQQTGVPYNEQFF.

V usage is TRBV25-1 and J usage is TRBJ1-2; D remains unclear. V was clipped by 1 base and J by 0 bases, with 9 bases between them. CDR1 is MGHDK and CDR2 is SYGVNS in the germline V gene. This CDR3 has 15 residues. CDR3 in amino acids: CASSELGRANYGYTF. DNA of the CDR3: TGTGCCAGCAGTGAATTAGGGCGGGCTAACTATGGCTACACCTTC.

The rearrangement joins TRBV12-3 or TRBV12-4 to TRBJ2-1; TRBD1 matches 8 bases. The CDR3 loop spans 16 amino acids. With V trimmed by 5 bases and J by 4 bases, 10 bases remained unmatched. DNA of the CDR3: TGTGCCAGCAGTCCTCGGGACAGGACCCCTTACAATGAGCAGTTCTTC. It translates to CASSPRDRTPYNEQFF.

The chain combines TRBV11-3 with TRBJ2-1, with 10 bases aligning to TRBD2. V lost 5 bases, J lost 12 bases, and 13 bases stayed unmatched. This CDR3 comprises 15 residues. In germline, CDR1 is SGHNT, CDR2 YENEEA. The CDR3 region is CASSPGHLAGVVQFF. As DNA, the CDR3 is TGTGCCAGCAGCCCGGGACATCTAGCGGGAGTTGTGCAGTTCTTC.

This clonotype has just a few counts. In nucleotides, the CDR3 is TGTGCCAGTACTCCGGGACATGAGGCCATAGAAGATACGCAGTATTTT. Its translation is CASTPGHEAIEDTQYF. V usage is TRBV25-1 and J usage is TRBJ2-3; tentatively, D is TRBD1 (6 bases). CDR1 and CDR2 from the germline V gene are MGHDK and SYGVNS. Deletions cut 9 bases from V and 5 bases from J, with 24 bases between. The CDR3 loop spans 16 amino acids.

The table lists this clonotype with a few counts. This chain connects TRBV5-1 to TRBJ2-7; D may be TRBD1 (6 bases). The CDR3 consists of 14 residues. Germline CDR1 SGHRS, CDR2 YFSETQ. V dropped 5 bases and J dropped 2 bases, with 14 bases sitting between them. The CDR3 loop reads CASRSGAQTYEQYF. The CDR3 coding sequence is TGCGCCAGCAGGTCAGGGGCTCAGACCTACGAGCAGTACTTC.

This clonotype was seen only once. The V gene is TRBV24-1, the J gene TRBJ1-4; D is unclear. V lost 3 bases and J lost 0, with 7 bases in between. The CDR3 consists of 15 residues. CDR1 is KGHDR and CDR2 is SFDVKD in the germline V gene. CDR3 nucleotides: TGTGCCACCAGTGATAAGACCGCAACTAATGAAAAACTGTTTTTT. This translates into CATSDKTATNEKLFF.

The chain combines TRBV7-1 with TRBJ1-2; D not certain. TRBV7-1 qualifies as an ORF whose function is uncertain. The CDR3 runs 14 residues. V was cut by 3 bases and J by 6 bases, with 14 bases left in between. CDR3 in amino acids: CASSSGLLRDGYTF. As DNA, the CDR3 is TGTGCCAGCAGCTCTGGGCTCCTCCGGGATGGCTACACCTTC.

This clonotype was picked up a small number of times. The V gene is TRBV4-3, the J gene TRBJ1-1; D may be TRBD1 (5 bases). V shed 4 bases and J shed 1 base, with 13 bases lying between them. This CDR3 has 15 residues. Germline V gene sequence: CDR1 LGHNA, CDR2 YSLEER. CDR3 amino acids: CASSLDDSRNTEAFF. As DNA, the CDR3 is TGCGCCAGCAGCCTCGACGACAGCAGGAACACTGAAGCTTTCTTT.

This clonotype turned up a few times. V usage is TRBV6-1 and J usage is TRBJ2-7; tentatively, D is TRBD2 (6 bases). The CDR3 is 14 residues long. The V and J ends lost 6 bases and 1 base respectively, with 13 bases between them. The V gene's germline CDR1 is MNHNS and CDR2 SASEGT. The DNA of the CDR3 is TGTGCCAGCAGCCTTGGACTACCTTCCTACGAGCAGTACTTC. Its protein is CASSLGLPSYEQYF.

The table lists this clonotype with many counts. The rearrangement uses TRBV7-2 and TRBJ2-1; 8 bases line up with TRBD2. Germline CDR1 SGHTA, CDR2 FQGNSA. This CDR3 has 14 residues. V trimming: 3 bases; J trimming: 4 bases; junction bases outside the gene matches: 2. CDR3 region: CASSLGLGYNEQFF. The DNA for the CDR3 is TGTGCCAGCAGCTTGGGACTAGGATACAATGAGCAGTTCTTC.

This clonotype appeared a single time. The chain links TRBV7-9 to TRBJ2-1, with 8 bases that match TRBD2. Germline loops: CDR1 SEHNR, CDR2 FQNEAQ (reference sequence). CDR3 length: 14 amino acids. Unmatched junction bases numbered 7, after V lost 4 bases and J lost 8 bases. The CDR3, as DNA: TGTGCCAGCAGCTCGGAGCGGGAGTGGGATGAGCAGTTCTTC. Protein product: CASSSEREWDEQFF.

At least ten counts were recorded for this clonotype. CDR3 residues: CSEGIYNEQFF. The CDR3 nucleotides read TGCAGCGAAGGGATCTACAATGAGCAGTTCTTC. V and J are TRBV29-1 and TRBJ2-1, with no clear D. Deletions cut 7 bases from V and 3 bases from J, with 7 bases between. CDR3 size: 11 residues. Per the germline V gene, CDR1 is SQVTM and CDR2 is ANQGSEA.

This clonotype was observed a few times. The chain uses TRBV12-3 or TRBV12-4 and TRBJ2-2; D may correspond to TRBD1 or TRBD2 (5 bases each). The CDR3 consists of 12 residues. The V and J ends lost 6 bases and 6 bases respectively, with 8 bases between them. CDR3 sequence (DNA): TGTGCCAGCAGCAGGGACCCCGGGGAGCTGTTTTTT. It codes for CASSRDPGELFF.

This clonotype was counted a few times. The gene calls are TRBV2 and TRBJ2-2, with 12 bases matching TRBD1. Germline V CDR1 and CDR2: SNHLY, FYNNEI. The V segment lost 6 bases and the J segment 11 bases; nucleotides outside the gene matches: 7. The CDR3 runs to 14 residues. This CDR3 reads CASRGDRGLVELFF. The CDR3 bases are TGTGCCAGCAGAGGGGACAGGGGGCTCGTTGAGCTGTTTTTT.

This clonotype was detected only a few times. The V and J genes are TRBV15 and TRBJ2-1; D not resolved. This CDR3 has 14 residues. V lost 7 bases and J lost 2, with 12 bases in between. Germline values: CDR1 LNHNV, CDR2 YYDKDF (reference sequence). CDR3 region: CATTGSATYNEQFF. The CDR3 DNA follows: TGTGCCACCACTGGCAGCGCCACCTACAATGAGCAGTTCTTC. Based on the CDR3 plus reference TRBV15 and TRBJ2-1, the full variable domain is DAMVIQNPRYQVTQFGKPVTLSCSQTLNHNVMYWYQQKSSQAPKLLFHYYDKDFNNEADTPDNFQSRRPNTSFCFLDIRSPGLGDTAMYLCATTGSATYNEQFFGPGTRLTVL.

The chain links TRBV7-8 to TRBJ2-5; D possibly corresponds to TRBD2 (5 bases). The CDR3 spans 14 residues. Germline V lookup: CDR1 SGHVS, CDR2 FQNEAQ. V gave up 5 bases and J gave up 5 bases, with 15 bases separating them. DNA of the CDR3: TGTGCCAGCAGCCCTCCCCCGGGGTCCGAGACCCAGTACTTC. Protein product: CASSPPPGSETQYF.

The rearrangement joins TRBV4-1 to TRBJ2-2; D gene uncertain. The CDR3 loop spans 17 amino acids. V was trimmed by 1 base and J by 1 base, leaving 13 bases between them. Germline V gene data show CDR1 as MGHRA and CDR2 as YSYEKL. The DNA for the CDR3 is TGCGCCAGCAGCCAAGTAAAGGGAACATTGAACACCGGGGAGCTGTTTTTT. This codes for CASSQVKGTLNTGELFF.

The chain couples TRBV20-1 to TRBJ1-6; D is unclear. The CDR3 has 14 residues. Trimming pared 6 bases from V and 0 bases from J, leaving 9 bases between. CDR1 and CDR2 from the germline V gene are DFQATT and SNEGSKA (reference sequence). The CDR3 region has the DNA TGCAGTGCAGCGCCGAGCTCCTATAATTCACCCCTCCACTTT. Amino acids: CSAAPSSYNSPLHF.

The sample holds a few counts of this clonotype. V is TRBV7-2 and J is TRBJ2-1, with 12 bases that match TRBD1. In germline, CDR1 is SGHTA, CDR2 FQGNSA. Unmatched junction bases numbered 3, after V lost 0 bases and J lost 6 bases. The CDR3 sequence is 16 residues long. The CDR3 loop is CASSLAGTGGFNEQFF. The CDR3, as DNA: TGTGCCAGCAGCTTAGCCGGGACAGGGGGCTTCAATGAGCAGTTCTTC.

The table lists this clonotype with a few counts. This chain links TRBV28 with TRBJ2-7, with 9 positions matching TRBD1. V dropped 6 bases and J dropped 6; count of bases not matched to a gene: 12. The germline gives CDR1 MDHEN, CDR2 SYDVKM. This CDR3 contains 15 residues. CDR3 in amino acids: CASRGTGTGLPEQYF. The CDR3 bases are TGTGCCAGCAGGGGGACCGGGACAGGGCTCCCCGAGCAGTACTTC.

This clonotype appeared many times. V and J are TRBV20-1 and TRBJ2-3; D ambiguous. This CDR3 is built from 13 residues. The germline CDR1 and CDR2 sequences are DFQATT and SNEGSKA (reference sequence). The ends were cut back, 4 bases at V and 1 base at J, with 9 bases in the middle. CDR3 in DNA: TGCAGTGCTATGTTGTGGGGCACAGATACGCAGTATTTT. Protein: CSAMLWGTDTQYF.

This clonotype came up a few times. The V gene is TRBV24-1, the J gene TRBJ2-6; no definite D call. Trimming left V 3 bases short and J 4 bases short, with 6 bases between. Looked up from germline, CDR1 is KGHDR and CDR2 is SFDVKD. CDR3 length: 14 amino acids. The CDR3 region is CATSDRLGANVLTF. CDR3 nucleotide sequence: TGTGCCACCAGTGATCGGCTGGGGGCCAACGTCCTGACTTTC.

The chain combines TRBV28 with TRBJ2-3; D ambiguous. CDR3 length: 12 amino acids. V was shortened by 5 bases and J by 6 bases, with 9 bases between the two germline ends. Germline assignment: CDR1 MDHEN and CDR2 SYDVKM. CDR3 DNA sequence: TGTGCCAGCAGTCCCCCCGAGGATACGCAGTATTTT. Protein product: CASSPPEDTQYF.

This chain links TRBV29-1 with TRBJ1-2, with TRBD1 as a possible D gene (5 bases). This CDR3 is built from 13 residues. The V gene's germline CDR1 is SQVTM and CDR2 ANQGSEA. Trimming shortened V by 6 bases and J by 1 base, and 12 bases separated the two germline ends. DNA for the CDR3: TGCAGCGTAGACAGTACGAATAACTATGGCTACACCTTC. This translates into CSVDSTNNYGYTF. Combining the CDR3 with reference TRBV29-1 and TRBJ1-2 gives the whole variable domain SAVISQKPSRDICQRGTSLTIQCQVDSQVTMMFWYRQQPGQSLTLIATANQGSEATYESGFVIDKFPISRPNLTFSTLTVSNMSPEDSSIYLCSVDSTNNYGYTFGSGTRLTVV.